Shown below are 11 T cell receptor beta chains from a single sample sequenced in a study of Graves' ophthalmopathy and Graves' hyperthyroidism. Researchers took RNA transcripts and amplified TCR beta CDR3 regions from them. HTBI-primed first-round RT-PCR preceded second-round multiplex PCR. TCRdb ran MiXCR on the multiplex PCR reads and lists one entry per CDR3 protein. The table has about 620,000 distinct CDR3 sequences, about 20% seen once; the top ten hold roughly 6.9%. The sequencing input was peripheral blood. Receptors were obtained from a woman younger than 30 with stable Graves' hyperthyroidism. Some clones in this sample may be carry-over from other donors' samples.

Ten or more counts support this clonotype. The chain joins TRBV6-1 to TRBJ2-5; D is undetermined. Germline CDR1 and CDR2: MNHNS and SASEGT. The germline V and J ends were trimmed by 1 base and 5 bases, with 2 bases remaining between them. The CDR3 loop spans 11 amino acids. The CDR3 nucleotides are TGTGCCAGCAGTGAAGGGGAGACCCAGTACTTC. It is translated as CASSEGETQYF.

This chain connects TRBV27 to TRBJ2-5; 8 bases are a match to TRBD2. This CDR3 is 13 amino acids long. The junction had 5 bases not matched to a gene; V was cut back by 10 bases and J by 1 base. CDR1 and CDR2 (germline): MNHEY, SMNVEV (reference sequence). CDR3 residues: CATGGPSQETQYF. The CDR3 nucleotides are TGTGCCACGGGGGGGCCTTCCCAAGAGACCCAGTACTTC.

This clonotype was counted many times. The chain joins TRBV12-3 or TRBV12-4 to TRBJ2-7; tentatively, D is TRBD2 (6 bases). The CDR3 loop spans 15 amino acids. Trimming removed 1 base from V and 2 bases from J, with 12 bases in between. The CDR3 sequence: CASSLVGLTPYEQYF. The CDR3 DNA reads TGTGCCAGCAGTTTAGTGGGACTGACCCCCTACGAGCAGTACTTC.

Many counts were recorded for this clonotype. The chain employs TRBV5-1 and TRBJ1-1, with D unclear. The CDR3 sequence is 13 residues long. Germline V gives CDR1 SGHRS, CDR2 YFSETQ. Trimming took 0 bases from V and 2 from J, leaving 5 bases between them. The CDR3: CASSLAPNTEAFF. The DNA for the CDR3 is TGCGCCAGCAGCTTGGCACCTAACACTGAAGCTTTCTTT. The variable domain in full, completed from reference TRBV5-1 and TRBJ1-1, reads KAGVTQTPRYLIKTRGQQVTLSCSPISGHRSVSWYQQTPGQGLQFLFEYFSETQRNKGNFPGRFSGRQFSNSRSEMNVSTLELGDSALYLCASSLAPNTEAFFGQGTRLTVV.

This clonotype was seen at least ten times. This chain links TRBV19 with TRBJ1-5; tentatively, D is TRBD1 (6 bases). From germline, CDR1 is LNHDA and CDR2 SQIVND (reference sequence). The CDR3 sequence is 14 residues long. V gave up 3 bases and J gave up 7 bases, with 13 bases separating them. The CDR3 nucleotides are TGTGCCAGTAGTATGGCCAGGGGAAGCCAGCCCCAGCATTTT. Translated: CASSMARGSQPQHF.

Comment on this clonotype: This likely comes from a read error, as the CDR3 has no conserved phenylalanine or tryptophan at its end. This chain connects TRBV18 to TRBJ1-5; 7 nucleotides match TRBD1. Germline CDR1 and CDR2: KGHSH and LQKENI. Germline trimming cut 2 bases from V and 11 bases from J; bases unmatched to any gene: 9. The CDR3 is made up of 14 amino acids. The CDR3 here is CASSPSRDSLAQHL. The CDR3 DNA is TGTGCCAGCTCACCATCCCGGGACAGTTTGGCCCAGCATTTG.

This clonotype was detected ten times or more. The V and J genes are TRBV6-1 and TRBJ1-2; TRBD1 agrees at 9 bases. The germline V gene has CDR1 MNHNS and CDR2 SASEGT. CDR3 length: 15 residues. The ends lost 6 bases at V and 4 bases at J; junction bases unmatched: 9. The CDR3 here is CASRPGTGSAYGYTF. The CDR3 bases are TGTGCCAGCAGACCCGGGACAGGGAGCGCCTATGGCTACACCTTC.

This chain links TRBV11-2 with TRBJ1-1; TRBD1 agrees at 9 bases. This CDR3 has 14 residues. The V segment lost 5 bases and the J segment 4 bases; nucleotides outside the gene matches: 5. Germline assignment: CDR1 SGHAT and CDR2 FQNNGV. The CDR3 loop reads CASSKTGGSTEAFF. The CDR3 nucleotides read TGTGCCAGCAGCAAGACAGGGGGGAGCACTGAAGCTTTCTTT.

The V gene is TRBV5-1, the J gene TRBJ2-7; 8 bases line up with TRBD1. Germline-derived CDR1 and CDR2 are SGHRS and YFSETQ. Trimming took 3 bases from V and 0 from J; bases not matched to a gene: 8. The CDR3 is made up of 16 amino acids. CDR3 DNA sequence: TGCGCCAGCAGCTCCAAATCCGGGACAGGCTCCTACGAGCAGTACTTC. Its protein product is CASSSKSGTGSYEQYF.

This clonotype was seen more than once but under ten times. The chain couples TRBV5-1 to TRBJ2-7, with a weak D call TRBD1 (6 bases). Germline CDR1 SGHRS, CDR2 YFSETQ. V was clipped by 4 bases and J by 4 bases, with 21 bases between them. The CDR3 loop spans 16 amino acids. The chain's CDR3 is CASSPTTGKAWYEQYF. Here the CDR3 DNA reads TGCGCCAGCAGCCCGACAACAGGGAAAGCTTGGTACGAGCAGTACTTC.

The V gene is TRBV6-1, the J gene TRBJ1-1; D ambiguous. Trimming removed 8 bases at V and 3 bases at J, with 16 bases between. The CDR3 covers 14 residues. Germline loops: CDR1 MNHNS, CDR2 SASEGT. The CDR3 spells CASGRWAPDTEAFF. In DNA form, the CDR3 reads TGTGCCAGCGGTAGGTGGGCCCCGGACACTGAAGCTTTCTTT.